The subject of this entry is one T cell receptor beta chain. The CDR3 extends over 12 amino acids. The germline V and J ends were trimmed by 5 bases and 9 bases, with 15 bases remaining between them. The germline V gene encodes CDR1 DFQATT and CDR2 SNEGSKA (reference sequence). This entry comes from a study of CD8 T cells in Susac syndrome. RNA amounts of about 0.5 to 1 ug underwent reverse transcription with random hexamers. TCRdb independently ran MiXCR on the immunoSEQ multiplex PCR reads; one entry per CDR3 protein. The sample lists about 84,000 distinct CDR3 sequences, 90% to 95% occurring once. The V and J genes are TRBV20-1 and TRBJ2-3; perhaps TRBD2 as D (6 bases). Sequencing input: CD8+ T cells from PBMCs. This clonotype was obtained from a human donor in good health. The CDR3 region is CSAPPGLQTQYF. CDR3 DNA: TGCAGTGCTCCCCCGGGACTCCAGACGCAGTATTTT.